The 27 T cell receptor beta chains in this list originate from one sample, sequenced in a study of blood T cell repertoires in COVID-19. Profiled with immunoSEQ multiplex PCR; TCRdb holds only in-frame clones, not every one. The data show approximately 230,000 clones, 88% seen once. Sample: peripheral blood. Source of these receptors: a woman between 25 and 40 years old with COVID-19, enrolled during active disease.

The chain combines TRBV15 with TRBJ1-4; D might be TRBD1 (5 bases). Trimming took off 1 base at V and 4 bases at J, with 19 bases between the two ends. This CDR3 has 18 residues. CDR1 is LNHNV and CDR2 is YYDKDF in the germline V gene (reference sequence). CDR3 loop: CATSRVFGATAYNEKLFF. The CDR3 coding sequence is TGTGCCACCAGCAGAGTCTTCGGCGCGACAGCTTATAATGAAAAACTGTTTTTT.

The chain has TRBV27 and TRBJ2-2, with 7 bases that match TRBD2. V gave up 5 bases and J gave up 4 bases; unmatched junction bases: 10. The length of the CDR3 is 16 residues. Germline CDR1 reads MNHEY; CDR2 reads SMNVEV (reference sequence). The CDR3 is CASSPPGAGVTGELFF. CDR3 DNA sequence: TGTGCCAGCAGTCCCCCCGGCGCGGGAGTCACCGGGGAGCTGTTTTTT.

The rearrangement links TRBV11-2 to TRBJ2-1; D not certain. CDR3 length: 13 residues. The germline V gene encodes CDR1 SGHAT and CDR2 FQNNGV. V dropped 1 base and J dropped 6 bases, with 7 bases sitting between them. This CDR3 is CASSLASPNEQFF. The CDR3 bases are TGTGCCAGCAGCTTAGCCAGTCCCAATGAGCAGTTCTTC.

This CDR3 is CASSLSGTSRTEQFF. CDR3 DNA: TGTGCCAGCAGCTTGTCCGGGACTAGTAGGACTGAGCAGTTCTTC. This chain connects TRBV7-6 to TRBJ2-1; 8 bases fit TRBD2. With V trimmed by 3 bases and J by 9 bases, 10 bases remained unmatched. The germline gives CDR1 SGHVS, CDR2 FNYEAQ. The CDR3 is 15 amino acids.

Comment on this clone: This sample includes further DNA sequences coding for the same CDR3. V usage is TRBV11-3 and J usage is TRBJ2-2, with a weak D call TRBD2 (5 bases). V shed 5 bases and J shed 4 bases, with 14 bases lying between them. CDR1 and CDR2 from the germline V gene are SGHNT and YENEEA. This CDR3 has 15 residues. The CDR3 sequence is CASSSGLARTGELFF. The CDR3 coding sequence is TGTGCCAGCAGCAGCGGTCTAGCTCGCACCGGGGAGCTGTTTTTT.

Worth noting for this clone: In the same sample, other DNA sequences code for this CDR3. The J gene is TRBJ2-7, the V gene TRBV11-2, with D possibly TRBD2 on 6 matching bases. Germline loops: CDR1 SGHAT, CDR2 FQNNGV. This CDR3 contains 14 residues. Here the CDR3 reads CASSLGLGGYEQYV. For the CDR3, the DNA is TGTGCCAGTAGCTTAGGTCTGGGGGGATACGAGCAGTACGTC.

The rearrangement uses TRBV7-6 and TRBJ1-6; D is possibly TRBD1 (5 bases). The CDR3 is 15 residues long. V was trimmed by 5 bases and J by 10 bases, leaving 18 bases between them. CDR1 and CDR2 from the germline V gene are SGHVS and FNYEAQ. CDR3: CASSPGLPGGSPLHF. The DNA of the CDR3 is TGTGCCAGCAGCCCGGGACTACCGGGAGGCTCACCCCTCCACTTT.

The rearrangement uses TRBV6-5 and TRBJ2-3; D is perhaps TRBD2 (6 bases). In germline, CDR1 is MNHEY, CDR2 SVGAGI. The V and J ends lost 8 bases and 2 bases respectively, with 17 bases between them. The CDR3 spans 15 residues. In DNA, the CDR3 is TGTGCCAGCGATGGAGGGCCCCGTTCCACAGATACGCAGTATTTT. As protein: CASDGGPRSTDTQYF.

The genes are TRBV3-1 (or the pseudogene TRBV3-2) and TRBJ2-2, with 8 positions matching TRBD1. CDR1 and CDR2 (germline): LGHDT, YNNKEL (reference sequence). The CDR3 length is 15 residues. With 1 base clipped from V and 4 bases from J, the junction kept 2 bases outside the gene matches. The CDR3 coding sequence is TGTGCCAGCAGCCAAGGGACAGGGCGCACCGGGGAGCTGTTTTTT. It codes for CASSQGTGRTGELFF.

The chain links TRBV5-4 to TRBJ1-2; 8 nucleotides match TRBD1. The germline gives CDR1 SGHNT, CDR2 YYREEE (reference sequence). The CDR3 length is 14 residues. With V trimmed by 2 bases and J by 5 bases, 5 bases remained unmatched. For the CDR3, the DNA is TGTGCCAGCAGCTTCGGGACAGGACATTATGGCTACACCTTC. It is translated as CASSFGTGHYGYTF.

The chain links TRBV5-4 to TRBJ2-7, with D unclear. Trimming stripped 4 bases from V and 2 bases from J, with 16 bases between. From germline, CDR1 is SGHNT and CDR2 YYREEE (reference sequence). CDR3 length: 15 residues. The CDR3 reads CASSLERLATYEQYF. DNA for the CDR3: TGTGCCAGCAGCCTCGAGAGGCTGGCTACCTACGAGCAGTACTTC. Full variable domain (outside the CDR3, taken from reference TRBV5-4 and TRBJ2-7): ETGVTQSPTHLIKTRGQQVTLRCSSQSGHNTVSWYQQALGQGPQFIFQYYREEENGRGNFPPRFSGLQFPNYSSELNVNALELDDSALYLCASSLERLATYEQYFGPGTRLTVT.

The rearrangement uses TRBV30 and TRBJ1-2; D ambiguous. This CDR3 spans 14 amino acids. From germline, CDR1 is GTSNPN and CDR2 SVGIG (reference sequence). With 8 bases removed from V and 7 bases from J, the gap between germline ends came to 23 bases. CDR3 loop: CAGDNPNARGGYTF. The CDR3 DNA reads TGTGCCGGAGATAATCCCAACGCCCGGGGTGGCTACACCTTC.

This clone was picked up a small number of times. This sequence joins TRBV10-1 and TRBJ2-2, with D tentatively TRBD2 (5 bases). Trimming took off 4 bases at V and 0 bases at J, with 12 bases between the two ends. This CDR3 has 16 residues. In germline, CDR1 is WNHNN, CDR2 SYGVQD (reference sequence). CDR3 region: CASSVDGGSNTGELFF. CDR3 bases: TGCGCCAGCAGTGTTGATGGAGGATCGAACACCGGGGAGCTGTTTTTT.

The chain employs TRBV10-3 and TRBJ1-2; 8 nucleotides align to TRBD1. The germline gives CDR1 ENHRY, CDR2 SYGVKD. V dropped 6 bases and J dropped 6; count of bases not matched to a gene: 6. This CDR3 region has 13 residues. CDR3 DNA sequence: TGTGCCATCAGACAGGGGGGACCGGATGGCTACACCTTC. It encodes CAIRQGGPDGYTF.

The J gene is TRBJ1-1, the V gene TRBV3-1 (or the pseudogene TRBV3-2); D is unresolved. The length of the CDR3 is 15 residues. Germline lookup yields CDR1 LGHDT and CDR2 YNNKEL (reference sequence). Trimming stripped 2 bases from V and 4 bases from J, with 14 bases between. The CDR3 nucleotides read TGTGCCAGCAGCCAACTCAACCTTGCGGGCACTGAAGCTTTCTTT. Protein sequence: CASSQLNLAGTEAFF.

The rearrangement joins TRBV19 to TRBJ2-7, with 8 bases aligning to TRBD2. CDR1 and CDR2 from the germline V gene are LNHDA and SQIVND (reference sequence). J lost 2 bases, V lost 8 bases, and 5 bases had no gene match. The CDR3 is 13 residues long. The CDR3 nucleotides are TGTGCCAGTGGCGTCGGGGGGGCCTACGAGCAGTACTTC. Protein: CASGVGGAYEQYF.

The V call is TRBV7-6, the J call TRBJ1-2; 7 nucleotides agree with TRBD1. From germline, CDR1 is SGHVS and CDR2 FNYEAQ. V dropped 2 bases and J dropped 8; count of bases not matched to a gene: 14. The CDR3 has 16 residues. CDR3 sequence: CASSLYVTGHPDGYTF. CDR3 in DNA: TGTGCCAGCAGCTTATATGTGACAGGGCATCCCGACGGCTACACCTTC.

The chain is built from TRBV7-9 and TRBJ1-1; the D gene is possibly TRBD1 (5 bases). Trimming removed 3 bases from V and 0 bases from J, with 14 bases in between. This CDR3 is built from 16 residues. Germline V gene lookup returns CDR1 SEHNR and CDR2 FQNEAQ (reference sequence). This CDR3 reads CASSFPGRRMNTEAFF. CDR3 DNA: TGTGCCAGCAGCTTCCCAGGGCGGCGCATGAACACTGAAGCTTTCTTT. The full variable domain, rest sourced from reference TRBV7-9 and TRBJ1-1, is DTGVSQNPRHKITKRGQNVTFRCDPISEHNRLYWYRQTLGQGPEFLTYFQNEAQLEKSRLLSDRFSAERPKGSFSTLEIQRTEQGDSAMYLCASSFPGRRMNTEAFFGQGTRLTVV.

The chain links TRBV3-1 (or the pseudogene TRBV3-2) to TRBJ1-2, with 7 bases that match TRBD1. This CDR3 has 13 residues. Germline assignment: CDR1 LGHDT and CDR2 YNNKEL (reference sequence). The V and J ends lost 0 bases and 6 bases, in that order; junction bases with no gene match: 1. The CDR3 here is CASSQETGNGYTF. The CDR3 region has the DNA TGTGCCAGCAGCCAAGAGACAGGGAATGGCTACACCTTC.

This clone was detected only once. The rearrangement links TRBV27 to TRBJ2-5; no clear D gene. The CDR3 has 14 residues. The V end was cut by 6 bases, the J end by 4 bases, with 15 bases between. Germline values: CDR1 MNHEY, CDR2 SMNVEV (reference sequence). CDR3 protein: CASRPAFAAETQYF. Here the CDR3 DNA reads TGTGCCAGCAGGCCGGCGTTTGCGGCAGAGACCCAGTACTTC.

This clone has only one observation. This sequence joins TRBV28 and TRBJ2-5; D unresolved. The CDR3 consists of 12 residues. V was shortened by 2 bases and J by 4 bases, with 5 bases between the two germline ends. In germline, CDR1 is MDHEN, CDR2 SYDVKM. CDR3 nucleotides: TGTGCCAGCAGTTTACAGGTAGAGACCCAGTACTTC. It translates to CASSLQVETQYF.

This clone was seen a few times. The V and J genes are TRBV5-1 and TRBJ2-3; TRBD2 matches 7 bases. Germline lookup yields CDR1 SGHRS and CDR2 YFSETQ. This CDR3 region has 17 residues. With 2 bases clipped from V and 3 bases from J, the junction kept 12 bases outside the gene matches. The chain's CDR3 is CASSFRGPSGRTDTQYF. The CDR3 bases are TGCGCCAGCAGCTTCCGAGGGCCTAGCGGTAGAACAGATACGCAGTATTTT.

The chain links TRBV5-1 to TRBJ1-5; D is perhaps TRBD1 (5 bases). This CDR3 region has 15 residues. V was cut by 1 base and J by 1 base, with 9 bases left in between. CDR1 is SGHRS, CDR2 YFSETQ, per germline. The CDR3: CASSLWGESNQPQHF. The CDR3 nucleotides read TGCGCCAGCAGCTTGTGGGGGGAAAGCAATCAGCCCCAGCATTTT.

This chain joins TRBV6-5 and TRBJ2-2, with D maybe TRBD2 (6 bases). Germline CDR1 reads MNHEY; CDR2 reads SVGAGI. The V end was cut by 9 bases, the J end by 5 bases, with 16 bases between. This CDR3 comprises 14 residues. For the CDR3, the DNA is TGTGCCAGTGGTGGGAGGATGTGGACCGGGGAGCTGTTTTTT. It is translated as CASGGRMWTGELFF.

This chain uses TRBV24-1 with TRBJ1-2; D not certain. Germline V gives CDR1 KGHDR, CDR2 SFDVKD. The V end lost 10 bases, the J end lost 3 bases, and 14 bases lay between the germline ends. The CDR3 contains 13 residues. The CDR3 DNA sequence: TGTGCCACTACGCCTGGGAGGGACTATGGCTACACCTTC. Its protein is CATTPGRDYGYTF.

The chain joins TRBV27 to TRBJ1-1; D is possibly TRBD1 (6 bases). The ends were cut back, 0 bases at V and 2 bases at J, with 10 bases in the middle. CDR1 and CDR2 (germline): MNHEY, SMNVEV (reference sequence). This CDR3 region has 15 residues. In nucleotides, the CDR3 is TGTGCCAGCAGTTTATCGAGAGGGGGTAACACTGAAGCTTTCTTT. It is translated as CASSLSRGGNTEAFF.

V and J are TRBV28 and TRBJ1-2; D is perhaps TRBD1 (5 bases). Trimming took 6 bases from V and 8 from J, leaving 22 bases between them. This CDR3 comprises 15 residues. CDR1 is MDHEN, CDR2 SYDVKM, per germline. CDR3 in DNA: TGTGCCAGCAGACTTGGCGGGGGACCCACAGGAGGCTACACCTTC. Translation: CASRLGGGPTGGYTF.